The clone carrying this TCR beta chain was recorded once. This record belongs to a study of blood T cell repertoires in COVID-19. Assay: immunoSEQ multiplex PCR; the TCRdb copy retains only in-frame clones and omits some. The table lists about 270,000 clones, more than 75% of them singletons. The receptor was derived from a man aged 40-49 years with active or convalescent COVID-19. The sample was peripheral blood.

CDR3 loop: CASSPRVSEKLFF. The CDR3 DNA reads as TGTGCCAGCAGCCCCCGCGTGAGTGAAAAACTGTTTTTT. The chain joins TRBV5-6 to TRBJ1-4; D unclear. The CDR3 runs 13 residues. Germline loops: CDR1 SGHDT, CDR2 YYEEEE. V was pared by 4 bases and J by 7 bases, with 11 bases between.